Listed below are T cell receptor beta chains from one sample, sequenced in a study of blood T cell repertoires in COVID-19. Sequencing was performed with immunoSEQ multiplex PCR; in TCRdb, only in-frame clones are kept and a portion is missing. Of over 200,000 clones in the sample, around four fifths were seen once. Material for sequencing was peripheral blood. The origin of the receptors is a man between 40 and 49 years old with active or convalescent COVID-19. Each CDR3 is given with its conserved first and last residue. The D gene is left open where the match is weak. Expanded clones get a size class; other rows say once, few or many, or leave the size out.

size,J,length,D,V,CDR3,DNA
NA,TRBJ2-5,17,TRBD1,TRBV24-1,CATSDLGQGISQETQYF,TGTGCCACCAGTGACCTGGGACAGGGAATCTCCCAAGAGACCCAGTACTTC
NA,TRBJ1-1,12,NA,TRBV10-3,CAISSQNTEAFF,TGTGCCATCAGTTCACAGAACACTGAAGCTTTCTTT
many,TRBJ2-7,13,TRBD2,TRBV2,CASKGLESYEQYF,TGTGCCAGCAAGGGACTAGAGTCCTACGAGCAGTACTTC
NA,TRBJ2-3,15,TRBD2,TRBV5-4,CASSLRAGGTDTQYF,TGTGCCAGCAGCTTACGAGCGGGAGGAACAGATACGCAGTATTTT
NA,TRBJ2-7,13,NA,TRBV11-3,CASSGAGATEQYF,TGTGCCAGCAGCGGGGCTGGAGCAACCGAGCAGTACTTC
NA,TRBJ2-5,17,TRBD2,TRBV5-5,CASSTGTSGPGSGTQYF,TGTGCCAGCAGCACGGGGACTAGCGGCCCCGGTTCAGGGACCCAGTACTTC
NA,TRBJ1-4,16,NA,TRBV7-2,CASSLAGGSTNEKLFF,TGTGCCAGCAGCTTAGCGGGGGGGTCGACTAATGAAAAACTGTTTTTT
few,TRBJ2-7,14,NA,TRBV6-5,CASSRGTPVYEQYF,TGTGCCAGCTCCCGCGGGACTCCCGTATACGAGCAGTACTTC
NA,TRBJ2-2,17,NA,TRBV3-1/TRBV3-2,CASSQDPFEPDTGELFF,TGTGCCAGCAGCCAAGATCCCTTCGAGCCGGACACCGGGGAGCTGTTTTTT
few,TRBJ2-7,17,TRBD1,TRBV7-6,CASSLGSGTGPPYEQYF,TGTGCCAGCAGCTTAGGCTCAGGGACAGGGCCTCCCTACGAGCAGTACTTC
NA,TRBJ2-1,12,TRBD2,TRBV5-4,CASRRGSNEQFF,TGTGCCAGCAGGCGGGGGAGTAATGAGCAGTTCTTC
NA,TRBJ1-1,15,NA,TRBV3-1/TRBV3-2,CASSQDAPRDTEAFF,TGTGCCAGCAGCCAAGATGCACCGAGGGACACTGAAGCTTTCTTT
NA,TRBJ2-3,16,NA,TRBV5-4,CASSFRGAGYTDTQYF,TGTGCCAGCAGCTTCCGAGGCGCGGGCTACACAGATACGCAGTATTTT
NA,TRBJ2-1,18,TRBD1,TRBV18,CASSPPTGGRSNDNEQFF,TGTGCCAGCTCACCACCGACAGGGGGCAGGAGCAACGACAATGAGCAGTTCTTC
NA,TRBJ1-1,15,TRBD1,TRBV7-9,CASSPPDRGNTEAFF,TGTGCCAGCAGCCCACCTGACAGGGGGAACACTGAAGCTTTCTTT
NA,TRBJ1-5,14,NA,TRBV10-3,CAISDGQDNQPQHF,TGTGCCATCAGTGACGGACAAGACAATCAGCCCCAGCATTTT
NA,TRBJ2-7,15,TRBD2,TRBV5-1,CASTLGLAGAYEQYF,TGCGCCAGCACCCTGGGACTAGCGGGAGCCTACGAGCAGTACTTC
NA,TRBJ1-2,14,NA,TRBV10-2,CASSTMRGLGGYTF,TGCGCCAGCAGTACCATGCGGGGGCTTGGGGGCTACACCTTC
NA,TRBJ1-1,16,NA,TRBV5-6,CASSILAYGLSTEAFF,TGTGCCAGCAGCATTCTTGCTTACGGGTTGAGCACTGAAGCTTTCTTT
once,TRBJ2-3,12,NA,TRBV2,CASGGASDTQYF,TGTGCCAGCGGGGGGGCTTCGGATACGCAGTATTTT
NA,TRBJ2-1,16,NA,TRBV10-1,CASRRRLQLSYNEQFF,TGCGCCAGCAGGAGGAGACTCCAGCTTTCCTACAATGAGCAGTTCTTC
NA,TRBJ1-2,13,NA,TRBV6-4,CASSRQPDSGYTF,TGTGCCAGCAGCCGCCAGCCGGATAGCGGCTACACCTTC
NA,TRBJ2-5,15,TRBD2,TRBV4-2,CASAQSSGVQETQYF,TGTGCCAGCGCCCAATCAAGCGGGGTCCAAGAGACCCAGTACTTC
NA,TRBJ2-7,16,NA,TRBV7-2,CASSLDPGLITYEQYF,TGTGCCAGCAGCTTAGACCCAGGGTTGATCACCTACGAGCAGTACTTC
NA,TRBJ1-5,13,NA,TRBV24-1,CATSVHSNQPQHF,TGTGCCACCAGTGTCCATAGCAATCAGCCCCAGCATTTT
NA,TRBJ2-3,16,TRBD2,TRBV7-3,CASSSLAGAGLDTQYF,TGTGCCAGCAGCTCCCTAGCGGGGGCTGGCTTAGATACGCAGTATTTT
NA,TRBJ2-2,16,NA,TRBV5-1,CASSQRAGGPAGELFF,TGCGCCAGCAGCCAAAGAGCCGGGGGGCCGGCCGGGGAGCTGTTTTTT
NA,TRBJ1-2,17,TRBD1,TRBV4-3,CASSLKMGPGGSHGYTF,TGCGCCAGCAGCCTCAAGATGGGGCCAGGGGGAAGTCATGGCTACACCTTC
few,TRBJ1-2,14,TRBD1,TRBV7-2,CASSSPGTGVGYTF,TGTGCCAGCAGCTCTCCCGGGACAGGGGTTGGCTACACCTTC
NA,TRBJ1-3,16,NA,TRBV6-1,CASSERPQGSGNTIYF,TGTGCCAGCAGTGAGAGACCACAGGGCTCTGGAAACACCATATATTTT
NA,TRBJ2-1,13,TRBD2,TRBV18,CASSLAGGNEQFF,TGTGCCAGCTCACTTGCGGGGGGCAATGAGCAGTTCTTC
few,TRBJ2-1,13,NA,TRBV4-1,CASSHPSRGEQFF,TGCGCCAGCAGCCACCCCTCCCGCGGAGAGCAGTTCTTC
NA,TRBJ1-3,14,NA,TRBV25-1,CASSEGGSGNTIYF,TGTGCCAGCAGTGAAGGGGGGTCTGGAAACACCATATATTTT
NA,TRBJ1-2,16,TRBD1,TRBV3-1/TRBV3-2,CASSQAMTGGLGGYTF,TGTGCCAGCAGCCAAGCTATGACAGGGGGTTTGGGGGGCTACACCTTC
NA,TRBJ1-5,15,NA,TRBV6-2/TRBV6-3,CASRPPGGGHWPQHF,TGTGCCAGCAGGCCTCCCGGGGGGGGCCACTGGCCCCAGCATTTT
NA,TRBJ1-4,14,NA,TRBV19,CASSPDRESEKLFF,TGTGCCAGTAGTCCGGACAGAGAGTCTGAAAAACTGTTTTTT
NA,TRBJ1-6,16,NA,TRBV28,CASSSGQSGGYSPLHF,TGTGCCAGCAGTTCCGGACAGTCCGGAGGATATTCACCCCTCCACTTT
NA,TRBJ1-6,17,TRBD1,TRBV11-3,CASSGQGLSSYNSPLHF,TGTGCCAGCAGCGGACAGGGGTTGAGCTCCTATAATTCACCCCTCCACTTT
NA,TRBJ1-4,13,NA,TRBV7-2,CASSPRQSKKLFF,TGTGCCAGCAGCCCCAGACAGAGTAAAAAACTGTTTTTT
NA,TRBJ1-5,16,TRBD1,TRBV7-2,CASSPGTGISNQPQHF,TGTGCCAGCAGCCCGGGGACAGGGATCAGCAATCAGCCCCAGCATTTT
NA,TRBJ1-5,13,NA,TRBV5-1,CASSPDSYQPQHF,TGCGCCAGCAGCCCAGACAGCTATCAGCCCCAGCATTTT